This T cell receptor (beta chain) derives from a study of cytomegalovirus exposure and HLA in healthy donors. Study outcomes and limitations: The study reported that TCR beta sequences accurately predicted HLA-A and HLA-B alleles in most subjects. Several V segments, TRBV6-2 and TRBV6-3 among them, could not be told apart and were dropped. Later analysis associated a missense DCLRE1C variant with TCR beta V- and J-gene trimming.

The CDR3 contains 16 residues. After removal of 1 base from V and 4 bases from J, the junction contained 5 bases not matched to a gene. Germline CDR1 reads LNHDA; CDR2 reads SQIVND (reference sequence). A multiplex PCR was run with 60 Vbeta primers and 13 Jbeta primers. This table comes from immunoSEQ multiplex PCR, and its TCRdb copy is limited to in-frame clones, with some not included. This table holds 45,000 to 55,000 clones. Of note for this clone: Its cognate antigen is unknown.

J is TRBJ1-5 and V is TRBV19; 9 bases align to TRBD1. The TCR originated in a woman aged 45 to 65 in good health and CMV-seropositive. Specimen: PBMCs. CDR3: CASSIVQGALNQPQHF. The CDR3 coding sequence is TGTGCCAGTAGTATAGTACAGGGGGCTTTGAATCAGCCCCAGCATTTT.